The rows below give T cell receptor beta chains drawn from one sample of a study of blood T cells in healthy people across ages. TCRdb processed the 5' RACE reads anew with MiXCR; each CDR3 protein has one entry. The data hold 700,000 or so distinct CDR3 sequences, with around 43% observed a single time. The sequencing sample was made of blood. Receptor source: a man older than 75 in good health. Both conserved end residues are part of each CDR3. A D gene is named only where the DNA matches it firmly. For some rows the clone size is stated as once, few or many, or as a class when expanded; others skip it.

clone size | D gene | J gene | V gene | CDR3 protein | CDR3 DNA
NA | NA | TRBJ1-2 | TRBV7-6 | CASSLVQGKGYTF | TGTGCCAGCAGCTTAGTGCAGGGTAAAGGCTACACCTTC
NA | NA | TRBJ1-2 | TRBV20-1 | CSAHESYTF | TGCAGTGCTCACGAGAGCTACACCTTC
many | TRBD2 | TRBJ2-7 | TRBV20-1 | CSATRGGAYEQYF | TGCAGTGCCACGCGTGGGGGGGCCTACGAGCAGTACTTC
NA | NA | TRBJ2-1 | TRBV29-1 | CSVTETYNEQFF | TGCAGCGTAACAGAGACCTACAATGAGCAGTTCTTC
NA | NA | TRBJ2-5 | TRBV5-1 | CASSLVFAGAEQYF | TGCGCCAGCAGCTTGGTTTTTGCAGGGGCTGAGCAGTACTTC
NA | NA | TRBJ2-5 | TRBV6-2/TRBV6-3 | CASKPITGPKEETQYF | TGTGCCAGCAAACCGATTACAGGCCCCAAAGAGGAGACCCAGTACTTC
NA | TRBD1 | TRBJ2-5 | TRBV20-1 | CSAPTGSYNEQYF | TGCAGTGCTCCGACAGGGTCCTACAATGAGCAGTACTTC
NA | TRBD2 | TRBJ2-3 | TRBV7-9 | CASSFGLAGADTQYF | TGTGCCAGCAGCTTCGGACTAGCGGGGGCAGATACGCAGTATTTT
NA | NA | TRBJ2-7 | TRBV29-1 | CSVGITSYEQYF | TGCAGCGTTGGTATCACTTCCTACGAGCAGTACTTC
few | NA | TRBJ2-7 | TRBV21-1 | CASSKRGGTSGRTVSYEQYF | TGTGCCAGCAGCAAACGAGGAGGGACTAGCGGGAGGACCGTCTCCTACGAGCAGTACTTC
once | TRBD2 | TRBJ2-7 | TRBV7-9 | CASSLTGLAGNEQYF | TGTGCCAGCAGCTTAACTGGACTAGCGGGAAATGAGCAGTACTTC
NA | TRBD2 | TRBJ2-7 | TRBV30 | CAWSVRLAGDYEQYF | TGTGCCTGGAGTGTTCGACTAGCGGGGGACTACGAGCAGTACTTC
NA | NA | TRBJ2-7 | TRBV4-3 | CASSQDRRHEQYF | TGCGCCAGCAGCCAAGATCGGAGGCACGAGCAGTACTTC
NA | NA | TRBJ2-5 | TRBV4-3 | CASSGTEGETQYF | TGCGCCAGCAGCGGGACTGAGGGGGAGACCCAGTACTTC
NA | TRBD2 | TRBJ2-5 | TRBV12-3/TRBV12-4 | CASSLPRRLAGVETQYF | TGTGCCAGCAGTTTGCCCCGTCGACTAGCGGGGGTAGAGACCCAGTACTTC
NA | NA | TRBJ2-7 | TRBV14 | CASSQDPQGEQYF | TGTGCCAGCAGCCAAGATCCCCAAGGCGAGCAGTACTTC
NA | NA | TRBJ2-7 | TRBV3-1 | CAGSQGGGLTEQYF | TGTGCCGGCAGCCAGGGTGGGGGCTTAACAGAGCAGTACTTC
many | NA | TRBJ2-7 | TRBV28 | CASSYTRVNYEQYF | TGTGCCAGCAGTTACACCAGGGTTAACTACGAGCAGTACTTC
NA | NA | TRBJ2-1 | TRBV28 | CASSLIRPDNEQFF | TGTGCCAGCAGTTTAATACGCCCTGACAATGAGCAGTTCTTC
few | TRBD2 | TRBJ2-7 | TRBV28 | CASSPTSGTYNEQYF | TGTGCCAGCAGCCCCACTAGCGGGACCTACAATGAGCAGTACTTC
NA | NA | TRBJ2-7 | TRBV28 | CASSTLNRDDYEQYF | TGTGCCAGCAGTACCTTAAACCGGGATGACTACGAGCAGTACTTC
few | NA | TRBJ2-2 | TRBV28 | CASSLRQVNTGELFF | TGTGCCAGCAGTTTGAGGCAAGTGAACACCGGGGAGCTGTTTTTT
few | TRBD2 | TRBJ2-5 | TRBV5-1 | CASSFTGTSEETQYF | TGCGCCAGCAGCTTCACCGGGACTAGCGAAGAGACCCAGTACTTC
once | NA | TRBJ2-7 | TRBV4-3 | CASSHLPGSSSYEQYF | TGCGCCAGCAGCCACCTGCCGGGATCCTCCTCTTACGAGCAGTACTTC
NA | TRBD2 | TRBJ2-3 | TRBV15 | CATSRDPRPSGKTDTQYF | TGTGCCACCAGCAGAGATCCCCGGCCTAGCGGGAAGACAGATACGCAGTATTTT
NA | NA | TRBJ1-1 | TRBV4-3 | CASSQETMNTEAFF | TGCGCCAGCAGCCAGGAAACCATGAACACTGAAGCTTTCTTT
NA | NA | TRBJ2-5 | TRBV4-1 | CASSQESWRGGRGETQYF | TGCGCCAGCAGCCAAGAATCATGGCGGGGTGGAAGGGGAGAGACCCAGTACTTC